There are many counts of the clone carrying this T cell receptor (beta chain). Its antigen is unknown. The source of the sample is a study of regulatory T cells in long-lasting Graves disease. Study findings and constraints: Accuracy could have been hurt by small sample size. Persistent patients shared fewer than 3,500 public clonotypes among themselves. Newly diagnosed patients shared fewer, at about 890.

Libraries of TCR beta came from iRepertoire HTBI primers plus Arm-PCR of CDR3 regions. TCRdb reanalysed the multiplex PCR reads using MiXCR and keeps one entry per CDR3 protein. The sample lists a few hundred thousand distinct CDR3 sequences, approximately 15% occurring once. Time point given: newly diagnosed GD, antithyroid drugs for less than 3 months. RNA from PBMCs was the source of the TCR library. The authors drew approximately 8.1 milliliters of peripheral blood into EDTA tubes. This CDR3 region has 15 residues. V gave up 5 bases and J gave up 0 bases; unmatched junction bases: 3. The V gene's germline CDR1 is DFQATT and CDR2 SNEGSKA (reference sequence). These data were also filed under a second study, of T cells in Graves' hyperthyroidism and ophthalmopathy.

V usage is TRBV20-1 and J usage is TRBJ2-1, with 11 bases aligning to TRBD2. The TCR originated in a woman aged 40 to 50 with Graves disease. The starting material was peripheral blood mononuclear cells (PBMCs), obtained at new diagnosis, from a patient treated with antithyroid drugs. CDR3 protein: CSALAGGSSYNEQFF. CDR3 nucleotides: TGCAGTGCTTTAGCGGGAGGGAGCTCCTACAATGAGCAGTTCTTC.